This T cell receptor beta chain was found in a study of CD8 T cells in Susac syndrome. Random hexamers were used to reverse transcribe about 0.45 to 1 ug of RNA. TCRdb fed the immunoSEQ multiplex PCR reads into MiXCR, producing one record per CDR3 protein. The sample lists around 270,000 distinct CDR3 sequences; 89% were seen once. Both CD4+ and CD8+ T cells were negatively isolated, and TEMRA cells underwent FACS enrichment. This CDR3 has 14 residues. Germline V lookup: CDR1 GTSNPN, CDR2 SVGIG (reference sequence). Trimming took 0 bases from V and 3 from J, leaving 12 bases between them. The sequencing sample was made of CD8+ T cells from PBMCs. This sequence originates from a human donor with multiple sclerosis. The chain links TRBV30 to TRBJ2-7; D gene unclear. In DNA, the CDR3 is TGTGCCTGGAGTGTGCTTGACTCTAACTACGAGCAGTACTTC. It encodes CAWSVLDSNYEQYF.